The present TCR beta chain was sequenced within a study of shared clonotypes between healthy human individuals. The V end was cut by 0 bases, the J end by 6 bases, with 21 bases between. Germline V gene lookup returns CDR1 MNHEY and CDR2 SMNVEV (reference sequence). This CDR3 comprises 18 residues. In this sample, this clone turned up once. Its specificity is not known. The repertoire was sequenced with immunoSEQ multiplex PCR; TCRdb's copy has only in-frame clones and lacks some. The sample consists of some 1 million clones, about 74% of them appearing once. Study findings and constraints: Only blood was sampled; tissue repertoires likely differ. What naive subsets generally showed was a larger estimated richness than memory subsets showed.

V and J are TRBV27 and TRBJ1-5; D unclear. The material sequenced was memory CD4+ T cells sorted from blood. The subset was: CD45RA-negative fraction. This sequence was found in a man aged 18 to 35 in good health. CDR3 nucleotides: TGTGCCAGCAGTTTATCGTCTTACAGTAAGGGCCGCGGTCAGCCCCAGCATTTT. Translation gives CASSLSSYSKGRGQPQHF.